This T cell receptor beta chain was documented in a study of T cell responses to AZD1222 COVID-19 vaccine. A remark on this clone: What it binds is unknown.

Assay: immunoSEQ multiplex PCR; the TCRdb copy retains only in-frame clones and omits some. The sample holds 150,000 to 200,000 clones; 85% to 95% are singletons and the top ten take about 10%. Whole-study results and caveats: Mostly white British, mostly female donors; authors suggested clonal diversity may be underestimated. Reports indicate that nearly half of spike-specific TCRs are directed at unmutated variant regions.

The CDR3 is 12 amino acids. The germline V gene encodes CDR1 ENHRY and CDR2 SYGVKD. Trimming took 8 bases from V and 4 from J, leaving 9 bases between them. The gene calls are TRBV10-3 and TRBJ1-5, with a weak D call TRBD1 (5 bases). The material sequenced was peripheral blood, taken on day 0 of AZD1222 vaccination. The source is an adult in good health. The CDR3 sequence: CAIGGGNQPQHF. The CDR3 DNA follows: TGTGCCATCGGGGGGGGAAATCAGCCCCAGCATTTT.